The rows below give T cell receptor beta chains drawn from one sample of a study of control samples from healthy donors and cancer patients. Using immunoSEQ multiplex PCR, the repertoire was profiled, and TCRdb retains in-frame clones only, with some absent. The sample holds some 110,000 clones; approximately 93% are singletons and the top ten take roughly 2.6%. Material for sequencing was blood. The receptor set was obtained from a man under 40 in good health. The CDR3 runs from the conserved cysteine through the conserved F or W. The D gene is left open where the match is weak. The size field is filled for only some rows; it gives once, few, many or a size class.

j_call | v_call | clone_size | d_call | cdr3_length | cdr3_aa | cdr3_nt
TRBJ2-1 | TRBV10-3 | few | TRBD2 | 14 | CAISEGRGGSEQFF | TGTGCCATCAGTGAAGGGCGGGGGGGCAGTGAGCAGTTCTTC
TRBJ2-5 | TRBV20-1 | once | - | 11 | CSARAQETQYF | TGCAGTGCTAGGGCACAAGAGACCCAGTACTTC
TRBJ1-6 | TRBV27 | - | - | 16 | CASSPTGTSYNSPLHF | TGTGCCAGCAGTCCAACAGGGACCTCCTATAATTCACCCCTCCACTTT
TRBJ2-1 | TRBV28 | - | - | 14 | CASSKRGGSNEQFF | TGTGCCAGCAGTAAGAGGGGGGGGTCCAATGAGCAGTTCTTC
TRBJ1-2 | TRBV28 | - | - | 14 | CASTMVGSVYGYTF | TGTGCCAGCACCATGGTAGGGTCCGTCTATGGCTACACCTTC
TRBJ2-5 | TRBV27 | - | TRBD2 | 19 | CASSPGGLAGAFRRETQYF | TGTGCCAGCAGTCCCGGAGGACTAGCGGGGGCCTTCCGTCGAGAGACCCAGTACTTC
TRBJ2-7 | TRBV18 | - | TRBD1 | 17 | CASSPSGGTGWMYEQYF | TGTGCCAGCTCACCTTCAGGAGGGACAGGTTGGATGTACGAGCAGTACTTC
TRBJ2-5 | TRBV12-5 | - | - | 14 | CAAANRGIGETQYF | TGTGCCGCGGCCAACCGGGGGATTGGAGAGACCCAGTACTTC
TRBJ1-1 | TRBV9 | once | - | 18 | CASSLLPQGTKGGTEAFF | TGTGCCAGCAGCCTCCTGCCCCAGGGGACTAAGGGCGGCACTGAAGCTTTCTTT
TRBJ2-3 | TRBV6-1 | - | - | 17 | CASSEVIRIRGTDTQYF | TGTGCCAGCAGTGAAGTGATAAGAATCCGGGGCACAGATACGCAGTATTTT
TRBJ1-5 | TRBV6-6 | - | TRBD1 | 16 | CASSHGTALNNQPQHF | TGTGCCAGCAGCCACGGGACAGCCTTAAACAATCAGCCCCAGCATTTT